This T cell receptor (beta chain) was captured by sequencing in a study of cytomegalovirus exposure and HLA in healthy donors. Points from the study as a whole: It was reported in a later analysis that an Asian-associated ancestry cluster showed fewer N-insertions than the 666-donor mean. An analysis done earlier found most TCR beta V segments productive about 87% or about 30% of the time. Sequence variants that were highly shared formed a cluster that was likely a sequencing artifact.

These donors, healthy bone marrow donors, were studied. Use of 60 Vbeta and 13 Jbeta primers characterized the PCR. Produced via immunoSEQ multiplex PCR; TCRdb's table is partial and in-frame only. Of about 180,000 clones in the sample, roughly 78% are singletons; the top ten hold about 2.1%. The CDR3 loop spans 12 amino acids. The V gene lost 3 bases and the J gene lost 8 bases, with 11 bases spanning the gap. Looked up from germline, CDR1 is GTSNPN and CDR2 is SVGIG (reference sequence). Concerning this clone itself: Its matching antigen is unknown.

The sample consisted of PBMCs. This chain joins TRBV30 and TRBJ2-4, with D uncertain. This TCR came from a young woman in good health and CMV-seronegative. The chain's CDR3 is CAWSSFGDIQYF. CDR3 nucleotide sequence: TGTGCCTGGAGCTCTTTCGGAGACATTCAGTACTTC.